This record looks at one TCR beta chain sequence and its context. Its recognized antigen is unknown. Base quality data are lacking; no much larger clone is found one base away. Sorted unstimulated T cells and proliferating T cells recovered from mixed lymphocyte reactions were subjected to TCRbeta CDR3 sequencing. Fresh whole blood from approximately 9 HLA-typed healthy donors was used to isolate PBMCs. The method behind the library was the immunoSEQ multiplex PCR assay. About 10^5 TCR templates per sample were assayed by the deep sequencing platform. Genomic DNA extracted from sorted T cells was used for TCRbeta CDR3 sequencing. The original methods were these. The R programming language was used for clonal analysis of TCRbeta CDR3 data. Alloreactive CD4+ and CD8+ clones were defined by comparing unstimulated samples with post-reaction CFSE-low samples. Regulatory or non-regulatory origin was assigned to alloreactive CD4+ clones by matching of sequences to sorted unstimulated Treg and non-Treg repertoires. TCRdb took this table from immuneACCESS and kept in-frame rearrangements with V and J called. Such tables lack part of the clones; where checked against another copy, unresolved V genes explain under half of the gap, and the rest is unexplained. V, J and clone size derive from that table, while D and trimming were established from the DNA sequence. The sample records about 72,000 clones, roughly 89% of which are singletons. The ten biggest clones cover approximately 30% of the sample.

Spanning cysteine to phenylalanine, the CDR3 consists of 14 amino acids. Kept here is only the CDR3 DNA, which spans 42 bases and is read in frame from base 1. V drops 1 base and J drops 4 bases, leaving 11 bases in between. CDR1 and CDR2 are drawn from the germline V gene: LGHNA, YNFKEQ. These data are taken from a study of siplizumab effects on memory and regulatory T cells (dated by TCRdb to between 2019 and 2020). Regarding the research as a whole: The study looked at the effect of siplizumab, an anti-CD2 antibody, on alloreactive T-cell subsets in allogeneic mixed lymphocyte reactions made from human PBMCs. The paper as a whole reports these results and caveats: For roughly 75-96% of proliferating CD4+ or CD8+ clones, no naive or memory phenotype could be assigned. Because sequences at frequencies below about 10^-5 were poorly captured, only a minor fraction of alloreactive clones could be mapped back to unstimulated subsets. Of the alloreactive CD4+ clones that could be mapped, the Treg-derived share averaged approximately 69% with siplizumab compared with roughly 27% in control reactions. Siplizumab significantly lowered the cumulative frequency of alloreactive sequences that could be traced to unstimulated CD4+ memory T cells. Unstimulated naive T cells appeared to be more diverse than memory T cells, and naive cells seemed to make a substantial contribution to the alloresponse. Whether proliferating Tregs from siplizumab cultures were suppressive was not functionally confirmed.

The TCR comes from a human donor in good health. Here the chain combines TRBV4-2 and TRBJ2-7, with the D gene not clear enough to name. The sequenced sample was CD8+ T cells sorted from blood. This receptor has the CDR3 CASSQGGRLYEQYF. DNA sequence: TGTGCCAGCAGCCAAGGCGGCAGACTTTACGAGCAGTACTTC.